What follows are 24 T cell receptor beta chains derived from one specimen sequenced in a study of blood T cell repertoires in COVID-19. Sequencing used immunoSEQ multiplex PCR; TCRdb keeps in-frame clones, though not all of them. This repertoire shows 140,000 to 150,000 clones, 80% found once; its top ten account for 13%. Sequencing input: peripheral blood. The source of these receptors is a man in his 60s with active or convalescent COVID-19.

This clone was found once. The rearrangement links TRBV7-8 to TRBJ2-7; D unclear. The CDR3 is 13 residues long. Trimming cost V 1 base and J 5 bases, with 9 bases left between them. Germline V gene data show CDR1 as SGHVS and CDR2 as FQNEAQ. The CDR3: CASSLVVGDEQYF. The CDR3, as DNA: TGTGCCAGCAGCTTAGTCGTGGGCGACGAGCAGTACTTC.

This rearrangement joins TRBV19 to TRBJ1-6; 8 bases line up with TRBD1. The V gene end was trimmed by 8 bases and the J gene end by 8 bases; junction bases not matched to a gene: 5. CDR3 length equals 13 residues. Germline V lookup: CDR1 LNHDA, CDR2 SQIVND (reference sequence). The CDR3 DNA sequence: TGTGCCAGTTGGGACAGGTTGGATTCACCCCTCCACTTT. It codes for CASWDRLDSPLHF. The full variable domain, completed using reference TRBV19 and TRBJ1-6, is DGGITQSPKYLFRKEGQNVTLSCEQNLNHDAMYWYRQDPGQGLRLIYYSQIVNDFQKGDIAEGYSVSREKKESFPLTVTSAQKNPTAFYLCASWDRLDSPLHFGNGTRLTVT.

This chain links TRBV25-1 with TRBJ2-1; tentative D call: TRBD2 (6 bases). V was cut by 1 base and J by 4 bases, with 11 bases left in between. Germline CDR1 is MGHDK and CDR2 is SYGVNS. CDR3 length equals 15 residues. The CDR3 DNA is TGTGCCAGCAGTGAATTCGGCGGGGAATACAATGAGCAGTTCTTC. It translates to CASSEFGGEYNEQFF.

The chain uses TRBV11-2 and TRBJ2-3; D is unclear. The CDR3 has 13 residues. Trimming shortened V by 5 bases and J by 6 bases, and 12 bases separated the two germline ends. Germline lookup yields CDR1 SGHAT and CDR2 FQNNGV. The CDR3 loop reads CASSRALDDTQYF. For the CDR3, the DNA is TGTGCCAGCAGCCGCGCCTTAGATGATACGCAGTATTTT.

V and J are TRBV11-3 and TRBJ2-5; no reliable D call. The V and J ends lost 0 bases and 4 bases respectively, with 3 bases between them. CDR1 and CDR2 from the germline V gene are SGHNT and YENEEA. The CDR3 is 12 amino acids. The CDR3 region is CASSLDRETQYF. The CDR3, as DNA: TGTGCCAGCAGCTTAGATCGAGAGACCCAGTACTTC.

The rearrangement links TRBV7-9 to TRBJ1-2, with TRBD1 matching over 9 bases. Trimming removed 6 bases from V and 6 bases from J; junction bases left unmatched: 11. The CDR3 totals 15 residues. CDR1 is SEHNR and CDR2 is FQNEAQ in the germline V gene (reference sequence). The DNA of the CDR3 is TGTGCCAGCAGTTCATCCGGGACAGGGTTTAATGGCTACACCTTC. As protein: CASSSSGTGFNGYTF.

The chain joins TRBV28 to TRBJ2-1; D gene ambiguous. The V end lost 8 bases, the J end lost 9 bases, and 11 bases lay between the germline ends. The CDR3 runs 11 residues. CDR1 and CDR2 from the germline V gene are MDHEN and SYDVKM. The chain's CDR3 is CASYEIGEQFF. The CDR3 DNA reads TGTGCCAGCTATGAGATCGGTGAGCAGTTCTTC.

This chain uses TRBV9 with TRBJ1-5, with unresolved D. The CDR3 is 17 amino acids. Trimming pared 0 bases from V and 0 bases from J, leaving 13 bases between. Germline V gene sequence: CDR1 SGDLS, CDR2 YYNGEE. This CDR3 reads CASSVDPGGHSNQPQHF. In nucleotides, the CDR3 is TGTGCCAGCAGCGTAGATCCCGGAGGGCATAGCAATCAGCCCCAGCATTTT.

The J gene is TRBJ1-3, the V gene TRBV28, with 8 bases fitting TRBD1. Trimming at V came to 6 bases and at J to 2 bases, leaving 6 bases not matched to a gene. The CDR3 is 15 residues long. Germline CDR1 MDHEN, CDR2 SYDVKM. The CDR3: CASSPRTGTGNTIYF. For the CDR3, the DNA is TGTGCCAGCAGCCCTAGGACAGGGACTGGAAACACCATATATTTT.

The rearrangement uses TRBV6-5 and TRBJ1-5, with 8 bases aligning to TRBD1. This CDR3 has 15 residues. V was clipped by 5 bases and J by 6 bases; unmatched bases: 9. Germline CDR1 is MNHEY and CDR2 is SVGAGI. Written as DNA, the CDR3 is TGTGCCAGCAGTCTAGACAGGGGAGTAGGTCAGCCCCAGCATTTT. It codes for CASSLDRGVGQPQHF.

The chain links TRBV5-5 to TRBJ2-7, with unresolved D. CDR3 length equals 14 residues. Germline CDR1 SGHKS, CDR2 YYEKEE (reference sequence). V lost 4 bases to trimming and J lost 0 bases, with 11 bases between them. The chain's CDR3 is CASSLEQSSYEQYF. CDR3 sequence (DNA): TGTGCCAGCAGCCTGGAACAGTCCTCCTACGAGCAGTACTTC. Looking up the rest from reference TRBV5-5 and TRBJ2-7 gives the full variable domain: DAGVTQSPTHLIKTRGQQVTLRCSPISGHKSVSWYQQVLGQGPQFIFQYYEKEERGRGNFPDRFSARQFPNYSSELNVNALLLGDSALYLCASSLEQSSYEQYFGPGTRLTVT.

In nucleotides, the CDR3 is TGCGCCAGCAGCCAGGGAAAGGGGACAGGGAGATTGGACGAGCAGTACTTC. Its protein is CASSQGKGTGRLDEQYF. The V gene is TRBV4-1, the J gene TRBJ2-7; 9 bases fit TRBD1. Germline V CDR1 and CDR2: MGHRA, YSYEKL. The CDR3 has 17 amino acids. With V trimmed by 3 bases and J by 5 bases, 14 bases remained unmatched.

V usage is TRBV29-1 and J usage is TRBJ2-1, with 9 nucleotides matching TRBD1. With V trimmed by 3 bases and J by 12 bases, 6 bases remained unmatched. Per germline, CDR1 SQVTM and CDR2 ANQGSEA. This CDR3 is 12 amino acids long. This chain's CDR3 is CSVEGQGVGQFF. The DNA of the CDR3 is TGCAGCGTTGAGGGACAGGGAGTCGGGCAGTTCTTC.

The V call is TRBV18, the J call TRBJ1-5; 8 nucleotides line up with TRBD1. Unmatched junction bases numbered 23, after V lost 6 bases and J lost 4 bases. Germline V gives CDR1 KGHSH, CDR2 LQKENI. The CDR3 totals 20 residues. The CDR3 loop reads CASSLPPFAGTGGFNQPQHF. The CDR3 DNA is TGTGCCAGCTCTCTACCTCCATTCGCGGGGACAGGAGGGTTTAATCAGCCCCAGCATTTT. Using reference TRBV18 and TRBJ1-5 for the parts outside the CDR3, the full variable domain is NAGVMQNPRHLVRRRGQEARLRCSPMKGHSHVYWYRQLPEEGLKFMVYLQKENIIDESGMPKERFSAEFPKEGPSILRIQQVVRGDSAAYFCASSLPPFAGTGGFNQPQHFGDGTRLSIL.

This sequence joins TRBV7-8 and TRBJ1-1; unclear D gene. Trimming stripped 1 base from V and 2 bases from J, with 8 bases between. The germline CDR1 and CDR2 sequences are SGHVS and FQNEAQ. There are 14 residues in the CDR3. The CDR3 nucleotides read TGTGCCAGCAGCTTAGTAAAGCCAAACACTGAAGCTTTCTTT. Encoded protein: CASSLVKPNTEAFF.

The chain joins TRBV5-1 to TRBJ2-3; 10 positions agree with TRBD1. The V gene's germline CDR1 is SGHRS and CDR2 YFSETQ. This CDR3 is 15 amino acids long. After removal of 9 bases from V and 2 bases from J, the junction contained 9 bases not matched to a gene. The CDR3 coding sequence is TGCGCCACCCGACCCGGGACAGGGGTCACAGATACGCAGTATTTT. Its protein product is CATRPGTGVTDTQYF.

The rearrangement uses TRBV11-3 and TRBJ1-3, with D perhaps matching TRBD1 (6 bases). Per germline, CDR1 SGHNT and CDR2 YENEEA. The V and J ends lost 5 bases and 4 bases respectively, with 6 bases between them. The CDR3 has 12 amino acids. The CDR3 loop is CASSQGGNTIYF. The CDR3 DNA sequence: TGTGCCAGCAGCCAGGGGGGAAACACCATATATTTT.

This clone appeared a few times. The chain links TRBV5-1 to TRBJ2-1; 11 positions match TRBD2. V was pared by 5 bases and J by 10 bases, with 5 bases of the junction left unmatched. Germline V gene sequence: CDR1 SGHRS, CDR2 YFSETQ. This CDR3 has 13 residues. CDR3 in DNA: TGCGCCAGCAGGACCGGGACTAGCGGCGAGCAGTTCTTC. Its protein product is CASRTGTSGEQFF.

This chain connects TRBV29-1 to TRBJ2-1; 8 nucleotides match TRBD1. CDR1 is SQVTM and CDR2 is ANQGSEA in the germline V gene. The CDR3 spans 15 residues. Trimming removed 3 bases from V and 9 bases from J; junction bases left unmatched: 13. The CDR3 DNA is TGCAGCGTTGATACCTGGCGGACAGGGAATCCTGAGCAGTTCTTC. Its translation is CSVDTWRTGNPEQFF.

V and J are TRBV13 and TRBJ2-3; 8 bases fit TRBD2. CDR1 is PRHDT and CDR2 is FYEKMQ in the germline V gene (reference sequence). The CDR3 covers 14 residues. J gave up 6 bases and V 5 bases, and 7 bases lay outside the gene matches. The CDR3 is CASSRGLATDTQYF. The CDR3 DNA reads TGTGCCAGCAGCCGCGGACTAGCCACGGATACGCAGTATTTT.

V gene TRBV7-3 combines with J gene TRBJ2-1; 14 positions agree with TRBD2. J gave up 5 bases and V 6 bases, and 9 bases lay outside the gene matches. The CDR3 is 17 residues long. Germline CDR1 and CDR2: SGHTA and FQGTGA. The CDR3 nucleotides read TGTGCCAGCAGTCGACTAGCGGGAGGGCCCCGAAACAATGAGCAGTTCTTC. Its protein is CASSRLAGGPRNNEQFF.

CDR3 sequence: CASSVSGQNTEAFF. The CDR3 region has the DNA TGTGCCAGCAGCGTAAGTGGGCAGAACACTGAAGCTTTCTTT. This chain uses TRBV9 with TRBJ1-1, with unresolved D. Per the germline V gene, CDR1 is SGDLS and CDR2 is YYNGEE. The CDR3 is 14 residues long. V was cut by 1 base and J by 1 base, with 8 bases left in between.

This chain links TRBV18 with TRBJ1-1, with D unresolved. V shed 6 bases and J shed 1 base, with 12 bases lying between them. Germline V gene lookup returns CDR1 KGHSH and CDR2 LQKENI. The CDR3 runs to 14 residues. The CDR3 protein is CASSQKAGNTEAFF. The CDR3, as DNA: TGTGCCAGCTCGCAGAAAGCGGGGAACACTGAAGCTTTCTTT.

V is TRBV27 and J is TRBJ2-3; D is ambiguous. This CDR3 is 13 amino acids long. Germline-derived CDR1 and CDR2 are MNHEY and SMNVEV (reference sequence). V was clipped by 7 bases and J by 2 bases, with 10 bases between them. CDR3 loop: CASTRRNTDTQYF. Here the CDR3 DNA reads TGTGCCAGCACGCGGCGGAACACAGATACGCAGTATTTT.